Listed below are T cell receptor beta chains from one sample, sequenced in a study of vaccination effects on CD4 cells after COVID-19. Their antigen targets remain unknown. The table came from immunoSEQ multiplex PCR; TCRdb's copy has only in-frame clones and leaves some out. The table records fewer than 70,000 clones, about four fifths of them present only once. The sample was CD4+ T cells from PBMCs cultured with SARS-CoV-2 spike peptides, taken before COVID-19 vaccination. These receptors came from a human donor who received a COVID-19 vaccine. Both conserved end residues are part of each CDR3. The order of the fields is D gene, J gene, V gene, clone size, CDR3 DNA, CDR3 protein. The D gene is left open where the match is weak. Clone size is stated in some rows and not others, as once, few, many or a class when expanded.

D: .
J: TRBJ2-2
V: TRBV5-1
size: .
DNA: TGCGCCAGCAGCTTGGGGTTGAGCATGGCCCCTCGTGGGGAGCTGTTTTTT
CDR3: CASSLGLSMAPRGELFF

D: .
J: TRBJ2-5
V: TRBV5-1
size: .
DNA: TGCGCCAGCAGCTTGGTGGGGCAAGAGACCCAGTACTTC
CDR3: CASSLVGQETQYF

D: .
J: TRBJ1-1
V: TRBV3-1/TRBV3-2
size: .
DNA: TGTGCCAGCAGCCAAGGTTTAAGAGCGAACACTGAAGCTTTCTTT
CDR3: CASSQGLRANTEAFF

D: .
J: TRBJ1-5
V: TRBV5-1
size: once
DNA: TGCGCCAGCAGCTTTCGGGGCGAGGGGAAGGAAAATCAGCCCCAGCATTTT
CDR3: CASSFRGEGKENQPQHF

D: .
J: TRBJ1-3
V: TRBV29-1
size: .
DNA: TGCAGCGTTAGACAAAGCCGAGTTGGAAACACCATATATTTT
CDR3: CSVRQSRVGNTIYF

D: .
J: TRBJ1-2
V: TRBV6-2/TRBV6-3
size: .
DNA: TGTGCCAGCAGCCCGCCCGGGTCCTTAAGCGGCTATGGCTACACCTTC
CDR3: CASSPPGSLSGYGYTF

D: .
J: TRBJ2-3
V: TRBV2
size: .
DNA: TGTGCCAGCAGTGAAGGGGGAGATACGCAGTATTTT
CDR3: CASSEGGDTQYF

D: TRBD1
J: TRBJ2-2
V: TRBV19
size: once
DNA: TGTGCCAGTAGTATCCGTCAGGGGGCCGGCGGGGAGCTGTTTTTT
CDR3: CASSIRQGAGGELFF

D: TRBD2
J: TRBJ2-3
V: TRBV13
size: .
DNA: TGTGCCAGCAGCTTTTTTCGACTAGCGGGGGGGCCTGTGCCGCAGTATTTT
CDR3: CASSFFRLAGGPVPQYF

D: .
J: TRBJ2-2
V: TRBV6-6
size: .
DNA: TGTGCCAGCAGTACAGGGACCGGGGAGCTGTTTTTT
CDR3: CASSTGTGELFF

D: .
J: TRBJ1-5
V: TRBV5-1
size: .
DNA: TGCGCCAGCAGCTTAATTGGCGATAGCAATCAGCCCCAGCATTTT
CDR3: CASSLIGDSNQPQHF

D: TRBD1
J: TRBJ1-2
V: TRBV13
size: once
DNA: TGTGCCAGCAGCTACCGGGACAGGGAAGGCTATGGCTACACCTTC
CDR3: CASSYRDREGYGYTF

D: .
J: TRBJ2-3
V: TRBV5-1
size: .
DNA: TGCGCCAGCGTCCCGGACGTGCGGAAGAGCACAGATACGCAGTATTTT
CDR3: CASVPDVRKSTDTQYF

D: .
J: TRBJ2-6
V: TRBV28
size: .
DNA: TGTGCCAGCAGAGTAGGGAATGGGGCCAACGTCCTGACTTTC
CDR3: CASRVGNGANVLTF

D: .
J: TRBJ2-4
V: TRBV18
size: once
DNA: TGTGCCAGCTCACAGACAGCGATTAAAAACATTCAGTACTTC
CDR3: CASSQTAIKNIQYF

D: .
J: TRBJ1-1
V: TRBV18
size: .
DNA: TGTGCCAGCTCACCACCGGGGTTGGGGACTGAAGCTTTCTTT
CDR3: CASSPPGLGTEAFF

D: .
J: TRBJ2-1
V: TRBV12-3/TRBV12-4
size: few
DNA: TGTGCCAGCAGTTCGCAACAGGGTATGCAGTTCTTC
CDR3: CASSSQQGMQFF

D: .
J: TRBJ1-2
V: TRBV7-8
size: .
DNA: TGTGCCAGCAGCTTCGTCAGAAACTATGGCTACACCTTC
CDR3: CASSFVRNYGYTF

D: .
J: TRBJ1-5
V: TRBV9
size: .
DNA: TGTGCCAGCAAAGACCGATGCCAGGTGCTTAATCAGCCCCAGCATTTT
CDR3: CASKDRCQVLNQPQHF

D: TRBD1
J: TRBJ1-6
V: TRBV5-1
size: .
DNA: TGCGCCAGCAGCCTAACGGGACAGAGGTACAATTCACCCCTCCACTTT
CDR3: CASSLTGQRYNSPLHF

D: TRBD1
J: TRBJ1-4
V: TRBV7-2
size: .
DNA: TGTGCCAGCAGCAGGACAGGCGGGGTAGAAAAACTGTTTTTT
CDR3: CASSRTGGVEKLFF

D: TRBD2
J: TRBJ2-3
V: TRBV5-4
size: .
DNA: TGTGCCAGCAGCTTGGGACTAGCGGGCACAGATACGCAGTATTTT
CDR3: CASSLGLAGTDTQYF

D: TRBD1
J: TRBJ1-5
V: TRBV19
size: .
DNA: TGTGCCAGTAGTTTTTCCGGGACAGTCCTACAGCATTTT
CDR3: CASSFSGTVLQHF

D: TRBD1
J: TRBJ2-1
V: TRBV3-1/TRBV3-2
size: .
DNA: TGTGCCAGCAGCCAGGGGCCTGGACAGGGGGCTAGCTATGAGCAGTTCTTC
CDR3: CASSQGPGQGASYEQFF

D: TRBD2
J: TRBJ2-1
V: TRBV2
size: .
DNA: TGTGCCAGCAGACCCGCCGGGACTAGCGGGGTGAATGAGCAGTTCTTC
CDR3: CASRPAGTSGVNEQFF

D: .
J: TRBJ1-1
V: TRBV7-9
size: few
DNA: TGTGCCAGCAGCTTACATCTTGGGGACGGAGGAGCTTTCTTT
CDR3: CASSLHLGDGGAFF

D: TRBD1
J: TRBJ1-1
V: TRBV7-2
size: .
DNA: TGTGCCAGCAGCGACAGGGTCAGCACTGAAGCTTTCTTT
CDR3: CASSDRVSTEAFF

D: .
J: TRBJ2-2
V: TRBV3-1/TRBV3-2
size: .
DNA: TGTGCCAGCAGCCCCCTCGAGGGTTGGGTCACCGGGGAGCTGTTTTTT
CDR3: CASSPLEGWVTGELFF

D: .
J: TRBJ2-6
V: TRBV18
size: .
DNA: TGTGCCAGCTCTTACTATCAGGAGACTGGGGCCAACGTCCTGACTTTC
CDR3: CASSYYQETGANVLTF

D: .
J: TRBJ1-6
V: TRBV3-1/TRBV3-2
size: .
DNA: TGTGCCAGCACCCAGACAGGCCGAAATTCACCCCTCCACTTT
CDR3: CASTQTGRNSPLHF

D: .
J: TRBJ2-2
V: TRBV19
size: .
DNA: TGTGCCAGTCGGCCGGGATCAAATCCCGGGGAGCTGTTTTTT
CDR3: CASRPGSNPGELFF

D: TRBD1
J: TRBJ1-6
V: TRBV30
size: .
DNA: TGTGCCTGGAGTGTAGGGACAGATAATTCACCCCTCCACTTT
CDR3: CAWSVGTDNSPLHF

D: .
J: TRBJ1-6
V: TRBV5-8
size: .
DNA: TGTGCCAGCGCGGGGGGACACCTCTATAATTCACCCCTCCACTTT
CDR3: CASAGGHLYNSPLHF

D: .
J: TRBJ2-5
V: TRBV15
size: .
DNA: TGTGCCACCAGCAGAGATCCGGGAGAACAAGAGACCCAGTACTTC
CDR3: CATSRDPGEQETQYF

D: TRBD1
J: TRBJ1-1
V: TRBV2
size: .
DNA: TGTGCCAGCGTCAGGGGGAGGAACACTGAAGCTTTCTTT
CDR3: CASVRGRNTEAFF

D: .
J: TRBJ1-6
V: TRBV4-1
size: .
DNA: TGCGCCAGCAGCCAAAATACCCTTTCACCCCTCCACTTT
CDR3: CASSQNTLSPLHF

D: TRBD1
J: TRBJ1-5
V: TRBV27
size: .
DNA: TGTGCCAGCAGCCGAACCCTTGGACAGGGACAATATAGCAATCAGCCCCAGCATTTT
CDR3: CASSRTLGQGQYSNQPQHF

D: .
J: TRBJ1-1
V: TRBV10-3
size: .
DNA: TGTGCCATCAGTGAAGTTGGGGTACCTGAAGCTTTCTTT
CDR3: CAISEVGVPEAFF

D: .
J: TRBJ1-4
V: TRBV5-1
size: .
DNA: TGCGCCAGCAGCGATCCGGGACAATTTAATGAAAAACTGTTTTTT
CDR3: CASSDPGQFNEKLFF

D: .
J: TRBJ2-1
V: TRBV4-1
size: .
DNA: TGCGCCAGCAAGGGTTGGGAAAATGAGCAGTTCTTC
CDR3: CASKGWENEQFF

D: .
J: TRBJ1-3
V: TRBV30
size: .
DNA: TGTGCCTCCCAGTGGGGTCGCACTGGAAACACCATATATTTT
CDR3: CASQWGRTGNTIYF

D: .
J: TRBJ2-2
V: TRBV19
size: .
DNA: TGTGCCAGTAGTATGGGCACTACGAACACCGGGGAGCTGTTTTTT
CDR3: CASSMGTTNTGELFF

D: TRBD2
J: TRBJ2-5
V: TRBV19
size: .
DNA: TGTGCCAGTAGTATTTCCCTAGCGGGGGGGCCGGAGACCCAGTACTTC
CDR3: CASSISLAGGPETQYF

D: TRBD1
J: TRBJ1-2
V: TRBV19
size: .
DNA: TGTGCCAGTAGTAGGGACAGGGGTAACTATGGCTACACCTTC
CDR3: CASSRDRGNYGYTF

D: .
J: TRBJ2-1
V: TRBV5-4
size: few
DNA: TGTGCCAGCAGCATCGAGAAATACAATGAGCAGTTCTTC
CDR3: CASSIEKYNEQFF

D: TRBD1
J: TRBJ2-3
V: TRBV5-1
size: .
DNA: TGCGCCAGCAGCTTGACGGGGACAGGGGGCGCAGATACGCAGTATTTT
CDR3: CASSLTGTGGADTQYF

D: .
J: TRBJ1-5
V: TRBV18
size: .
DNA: TGTGCCAGCTCAGGGGGGGCCAATCAGCCCCAGCATTTT
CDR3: CASSGGANQPQHF

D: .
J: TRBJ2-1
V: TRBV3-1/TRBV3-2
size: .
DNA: TGTGCCAGCAGCCAAGGGCTATCGAGGTTCTTC
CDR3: CASSQGLSRFF

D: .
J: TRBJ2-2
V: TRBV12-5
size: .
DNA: TGTGCTAGTGCCCTCGGTCACACCGGGGAGCTGTTTTTT
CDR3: CASALGHTGELFF

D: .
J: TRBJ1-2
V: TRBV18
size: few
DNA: TGTGCCAGCTCACCACCAGCAGTTTTTAACTATGGCTACACCTTC
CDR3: CASSPPAVFNYGYTF

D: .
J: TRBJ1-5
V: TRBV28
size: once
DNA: TGTGCCAGCACCCTCAGACGGGGACTTCATAGCAATCAGCCCCAGCATTTT
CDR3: CASTLRRGLHSNQPQHF

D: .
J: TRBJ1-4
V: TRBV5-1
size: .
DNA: TGCGCCAGCAGCCCGGGAATGGCAGGAGGAGATGAAAAACTGTTTTTT
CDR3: CASSPGMAGGDEKLFF

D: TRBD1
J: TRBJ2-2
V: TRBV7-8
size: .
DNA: TGTGCCAGCAGCTTAGGTTACAGGGGGCAAACCGGGGAGCTGTTTTTT
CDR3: CASSLGYRGQTGELFF

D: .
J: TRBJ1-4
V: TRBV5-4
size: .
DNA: TGTGCCAGCAGCCCGTATGGGGCTGAAAAACTGTTTTTT
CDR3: CASSPYGAEKLFF

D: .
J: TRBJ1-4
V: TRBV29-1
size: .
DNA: TGCAGCGTTGAGCAGGGTACTAATGAAAAACTGTTTTTT
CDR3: CSVEQGTNEKLFF

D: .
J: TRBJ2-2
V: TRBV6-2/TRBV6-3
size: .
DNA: TGTGCCAGCAGCAAAAAGGACAGTCGCACCGGGGAGCTGTTTTTT
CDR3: CASSKKDSRTGELFF

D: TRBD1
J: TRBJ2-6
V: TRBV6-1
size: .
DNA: TGTGCCAGCAGTGAAGCGCAGGGGGCACTCGGGGCCAACGTCCTGACTTTC
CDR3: CASSEAQGALGANVLTF

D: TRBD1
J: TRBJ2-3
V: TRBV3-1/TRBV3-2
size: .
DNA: TGTGCCAGCAGTTTCGACAGGGGCGCAGATACGCAGTATTTT
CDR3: CASSFDRGADTQYF

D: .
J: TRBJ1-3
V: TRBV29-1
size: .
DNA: TGCAGCGTTCAGTTCTCTGGAAACACCATATATTTT
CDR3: CSVQFSGNTIYF